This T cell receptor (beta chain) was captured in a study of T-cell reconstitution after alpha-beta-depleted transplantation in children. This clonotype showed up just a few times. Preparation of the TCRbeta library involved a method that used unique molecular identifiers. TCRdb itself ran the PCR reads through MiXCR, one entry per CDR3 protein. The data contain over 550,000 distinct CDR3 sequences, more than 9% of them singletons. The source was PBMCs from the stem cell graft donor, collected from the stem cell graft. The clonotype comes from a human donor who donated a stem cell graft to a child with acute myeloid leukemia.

DNA for the CDR3: TGTGCCAGCAGCCCCCGGTTGGCGACTAGCGGCCTCAAGAGCTCCTACAATGAGCAGTTCTTC. Its translation: CASSPRLATSGLKSSYNEQFF. The chain combines TRBV7-6 with TRBJ2-1; 9 positions agree with TRBD2. Losses at the gene ends were 5 bases for V and 0 bases for J; bases not matched to a gene: 20. This CDR3 region has 21 residues. CDR1 and CDR2 (germline): SGHVS, FNYEAQ.